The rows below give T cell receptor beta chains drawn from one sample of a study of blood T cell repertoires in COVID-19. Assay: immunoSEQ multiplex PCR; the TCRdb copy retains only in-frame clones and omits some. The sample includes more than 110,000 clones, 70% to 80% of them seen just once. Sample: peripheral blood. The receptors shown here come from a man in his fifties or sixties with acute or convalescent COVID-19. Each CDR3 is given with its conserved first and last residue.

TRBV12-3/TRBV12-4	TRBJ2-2	CASRGASGELFF
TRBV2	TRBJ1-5	CASGTVSNQPQHF
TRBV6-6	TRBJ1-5	CASSFGQGNQPQHF
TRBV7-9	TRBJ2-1	CASSHPGGYNEQFF
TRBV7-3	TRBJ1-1	CASSPEPPLRAFF
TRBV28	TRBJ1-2	CASSLGGRGAYGYTF
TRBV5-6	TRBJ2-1	CASSLLGERDYNEQFF
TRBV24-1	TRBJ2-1	CATSDIPGGPPGEQFF
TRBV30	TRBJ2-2	CAWGHRGPVRKVGELFF
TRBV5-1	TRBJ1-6	CASSLVEGASSYNSPLHF
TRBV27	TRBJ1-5	CASSPIQGQPQHF
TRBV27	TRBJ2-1	CASSFGQGSYNEQFF
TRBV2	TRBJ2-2	CASSGTREFTGELFF
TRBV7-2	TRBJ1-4	CASSFPRNEKLFF
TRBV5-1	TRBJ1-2	CASSPGDRAYGYTF
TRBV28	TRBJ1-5	CASSPGQGMGQPQHF
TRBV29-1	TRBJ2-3	CSVVPSRSSTDTQYF
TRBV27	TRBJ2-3	CASRTPGPLNF
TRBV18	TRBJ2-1	CASSKGGDLYNEQFF
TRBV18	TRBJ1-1	CASSPEQFLEAFF
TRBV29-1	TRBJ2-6	CSVAVAGANVLTF
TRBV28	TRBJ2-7	CASSYRGLEQYF
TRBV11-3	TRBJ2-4	CASSSGRQQNIQYF
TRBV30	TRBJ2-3	CAWSVWGGSGTDTQYF
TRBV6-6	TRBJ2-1	CASSSISGLASNEQFF
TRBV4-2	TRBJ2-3	CASSQDLMRTDTQYF
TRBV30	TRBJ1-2	CAWRGANYGYTF
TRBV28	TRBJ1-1	CASSSGGPDTEAFF
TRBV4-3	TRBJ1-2	CASSQGTGIRGYTF
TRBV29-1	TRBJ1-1	CSAVTGQVNTEAFF
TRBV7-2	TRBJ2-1	CASSLGLTINEQFF
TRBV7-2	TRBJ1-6	CASSLRNSPLHF
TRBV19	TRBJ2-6	CASSPLGQAFAGANVLTF
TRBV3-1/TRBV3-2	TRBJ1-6	CASSSQGANSPLHF
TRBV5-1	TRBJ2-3	CASSSRLAGARGDTQYF
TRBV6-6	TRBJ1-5	CASINRDGSNQPQHF
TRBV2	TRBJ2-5	CASKVAGPEVFDF
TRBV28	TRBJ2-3	CASSSTGMVTDTQYF
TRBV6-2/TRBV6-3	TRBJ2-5	CASSYSTGARETQYF
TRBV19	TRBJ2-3	CASSTGQGTTDTQYF
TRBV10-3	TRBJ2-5	CAISRQGAEETQYF
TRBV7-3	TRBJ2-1	CASSRPSGQNNEQFF
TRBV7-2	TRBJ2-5	CASSLAAPSGQETQYF
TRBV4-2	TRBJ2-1	CASSQAGLAGGDEQFF
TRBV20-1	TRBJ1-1	CSGGHSDPVF
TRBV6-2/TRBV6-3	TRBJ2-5	CASSYSATQYF
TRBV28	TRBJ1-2	CASSPTGQWDGGYTF
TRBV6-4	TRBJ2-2	CASSSQVNTGELFF
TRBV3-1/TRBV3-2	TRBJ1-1	CASSQSTVNTEAFF
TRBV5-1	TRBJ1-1	CASSLGGGGTEAFF
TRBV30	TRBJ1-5	CAWSSDRELGQPQHF
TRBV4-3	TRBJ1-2	CASSQVIGGSGYTF
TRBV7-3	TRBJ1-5	CASSLTQGQPQHF
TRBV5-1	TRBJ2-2	CASSPDRANTGELFF
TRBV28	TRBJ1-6	CASSFQGQYNSPLHF
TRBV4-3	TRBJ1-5	CASSQAVGNQPQHF
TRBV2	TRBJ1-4	CASRDRVGSEKLFF
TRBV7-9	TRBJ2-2	CASNQRRSGELFF
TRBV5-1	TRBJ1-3	CASSPPVPGNTIYF
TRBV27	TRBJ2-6	CASSKRPVGANVLTF